Below are 27 T cell receptor beta chains sequenced from a single sample in a study of Ad26.COV2.S vaccination and SARS-CoV-2 variants. The treatment denotes: around 19 received Ad26.COV2.S at low or high dose, single or two shots; about 5 received placebo; per-sample allocation not given. Samples came from day 63 after the first vaccine or placebo injection. Sequencing used immunoSEQ multiplex PCR; TCRdb keeps in-frame clones, though not all of them. Of 300,000 to 400,000 clones in the sample, around nine tenths were seen once. The specimen comprised peripheral blood, sampled in a trial of Ad26.COV2.S vaccine versus placebo. These TCRs come from a person between 18 and 65 years old who received the Ad26.COV2.S COVID-19 vaccine or a placebo.

This clone was picked up a small number of times. The chain is built from TRBV24-1 and TRBJ2-7; weak D call: TRBD2 (5 bases). The V gene lost 5 bases and the J gene lost 3 bases, with 13 bases spanning the gap. From germline, CDR1 is KGHDR and CDR2 SFDVKD. The CDR3 runs 14 residues. CDR3 sequence reads: CATSVKTDFYEQYF. DNA of the CDR3: TGTGCCACCAGTGTTAAGACGGACTTCTACGAGCAGTACTTC.

This chain uses TRBV21-1 with TRBJ1-4. TRBV21-1 is a pseudogene locus. The CDR3 consists of 18 residues. The CDR3 sequence: CASSINRGSPGVGEKLFF. In DNA form, the CDR3 reads TGTGCCAGCAGCATAAACCGGGGTTCCCCGGGCGTTGGTGAAAAACTGTTTTTT.

This clone was recorded once. The chain carries TRBV27 and TRBJ1-5; weak D call: TRBD1 (5 bases). Germline V gene sequence: CDR1 MNHEY, CDR2 SMNVEV (reference sequence). Trimming removed 0 bases at V and 4 bases at J, with 10 bases between. The CDR3 is 15 amino acids. Here the CDR3 reads CASSLSWGGNQPQHF. CDR3 nucleotide sequence: TGTGCCAGCAGTTTATCTTGGGGGGGTAATCAGCCCCAGCATTTT.

The count of this clone is one. The chain has TRBV7-9 and TRBJ1-2, with 8 bases fitting TRBD1. The germline V gene has CDR1 SEHNR and CDR2 FQNEAQ (reference sequence). The CDR3 length is 15 residues. The V and J ends lost 1 base and 7 bases, in that order; junction bases with no gene match: 8. The CDR3 protein is CASSLVGQGAFGYTF. The CDR3, as DNA: TGTGCCAGCAGCTTAGTTGGCCAGGGGGCATTTGGCTACACCTTC.

V gene TRBV4-1 combines with J gene TRBJ1-2; D is possibly TRBD1 (5 bases). V lost 4 bases and J lost 4, with 19 bases in between. The CDR3 is 16 residues long. Germline V gives CDR1 MGHRA, CDR2 YSYEKL. The CDR3 region is CASSPEGGVIGYGYTF. CDR3 sequence (DNA): TGCGCCAGCAGCCCAGAAGGAGGGGTCATTGGCTATGGCTACACCTTC.

This sequence joins TRBV5-1 and TRBJ2-1; D ambiguous. Trimming removed 2 bases at V and 7 bases at J, with 19 bases between. Germline lookup yields CDR1 SGHRS and CDR2 YFSETQ. This CDR3 is built from 16 residues. As DNA, the CDR3 is TGCGCCAGCAGCTTCCTCCCTGATCCGGCTACTAATGAGCAGTTCTTC. This translates into CASSFLPDPATNEQFF.

The CDR3 region is CASSIRTSGTEAFF. CDR3 in DNA: TGTGCCAGTAGTATTCGAACTTCAGGCACTGAAGCTTTCTTT. V usage is TRBV19 and J usage is TRBJ1-1; the D is unclear. Germline values: CDR1 LNHDA, CDR2 SQIVND (reference sequence). V gave up 3 bases and J gave up 4 bases, with 12 bases separating them. This CDR3 is built from 14 residues.

The chain employs TRBV7-2 and TRBJ2-7, with 12 bases aligning to TRBD1. The germline V gene has CDR1 SGHTA and CDR2 FQGNSA. V shed 3 bases and J 5 bases; nucleotides not matched to a gene: 2. This CDR3 region has 14 residues. CDR3 bases: TGTGCCAGCAGCTTGGGACAGGGGGCACACGAGCAGTACTTC. It translates to CASSLGQGAHEQYF.

This clone has more than one count but fewer than ten. The DNA of the CDR3 is TGTGCCAGCAGCCAAGACAGGACTAGCGGCACAACCGGGGAGCTGTTTTTT. Protein: CASSQDRTSGTTGELFF. The V call is TRBV3-1 (or the pseudogene TRBV3-2), the J call TRBJ2-2, with 10 nucleotides matching TRBD2. There are 17 residues in the CDR3. V lost 0 bases to trimming and J lost 5 bases; unmatched junction nucleotides: 6. The germline V gene encodes CDR1 LGHDT and CDR2 YNNKEL (reference sequence).

The V gene is TRBV2, the J gene TRBJ2-1; possibly TRBD2 for D (6 bases). In germline, CDR1 is SNHLY, CDR2 FYNNEI. The length of the CDR3 is 16 residues. Trimming removed 6 bases from V and 4 bases from J, with 19 bases in between. CDR3 protein: CASRTHRLEGYNEQFF. In nucleotides, the CDR3 is TGTGCCAGCAGGACTCACCGACTAGAGGGATACAATGAGCAGTTCTTC. Supplemented by reference TRBV2 and TRBJ2-1, the full variable domain reads EPEVTQTPSHQVTQMGQEVILRCVPISNHLYFYWYRQILGQKVEFLVSFYNNEISEKSEIFDDQFSVERPDGSNFTLKIRSTKLEDSAMYFCASRTHRLEGYNEQFFGPGTRLTVL.

This chain links TRBV2 with TRBJ1-5, with D unclear. The CDR3 is 15 residues long. The V gene lost 3 bases and the J gene lost 0 bases, with 9 bases spanning the gap. Germline V CDR1 and CDR2: SNHLY, FYNNEI. CDR3 DNA: TGTGCCAGCAGTGAGTCAGAATATAGCAATCAGCCCCAGCATTTT. Its translation: CASSESEYSNQPQHF.

This sequence joins TRBV4-2 and TRBJ2-3, with unresolved D. V lost 0 bases, J lost 1 base, and 8 bases lay in between. The germline V gene encodes CDR1 LGHNA and CDR2 YNFKEQ. The CDR3 extends over 15 amino acids. The CDR3 protein is CASSQDFAGTDTQYF. The CDR3, as DNA: TGTGCCAGCAGCCAAGATTTCGCGGGCACAGATACGCAGTATTTT.

The genes are TRBV4-2 and TRBJ1-3; TRBD1 might be the D (5 bases). The CDR3 contains 18 residues. Trimming stripped 2 bases from V and 0 bases from J, with 17 bases between. CDR1 is LGHNA and CDR2 is YNFKEQ in the germline V gene. The CDR3, as DNA: TGTGCCAGCAGCCAAAGTGAAGGGACGTTCAGCTCTGGAAACACCATATATTTT. This codes for CASSQSEGTFSSGNTIYF.

The chain has TRBV7-2 and TRBJ2-7; D gene ambiguous. This CDR3 has 13 residues. V lost 8 bases to trimming and J lost 3 bases, with 14 bases between them. The germline V gene has CDR1 SGHTA and CDR2 FQGNSA. The CDR3 reads CASQLSQIYEQYF. The CDR3 coding sequence is TGTGCCAGCCAACTTTCTCAAATCTACGAGCAGTACTTC.

With respect to this clone: Other nucleotide sequences from this sample produce the same CDR3. The chain links TRBV28 to TRBJ2-5; D remains ambiguous. CDR3 size: 14 residues. V lost 3 bases, J lost 0 bases, and 8 bases lay in between. Looked up from germline, CDR1 is MDHEN and CDR2 is SYDVKM. The CDR3 sequence is CASSLGRYQETQYF. Here the CDR3 DNA reads TGTGCCAGCAGTTTGGGCAGGTACCAAGAGACCCAGTACTTC.

This sequence joins TRBV28 and TRBJ1-5, with D perhaps matching TRBD1 (5 bases). The V gene lost 5 bases and the J gene lost 6 bases, with 17 bases spanning the gap. Per the germline V gene, CDR1 is MDHEN and CDR2 is SYDVKM. The CDR3 loop spans 15 amino acids. In DNA form, the CDR3 reads TGTGCCAGCAGTGTTAGGCTAGGGGCGATTCAGCCCCAGCATTTT. This encodes CASSVRLGAIQPQHF.

The chain joins TRBV7-9 to TRBJ2-7; the D is unclear. V was pared by 5 bases and J by 1 base, with 18 bases between. The CDR3 consists of 16 residues. Germline-derived CDR1 and CDR2 are SEHNR and FQNEAQ (reference sequence). The CDR3 reads CASSPRREVGSYEQYF. For the CDR3, the DNA is TGTGCCAGCAGCCCACGGCGTGAGGTGGGTTCCTACGAGCAGTACTTC.

V is TRBV11-2 and J is TRBJ2-5; 8 nucleotides agree with TRBD1. CDR1 and CDR2 from the germline V gene are SGHAT and FQNNGV. V lost 8 bases and J lost 4; bases outside the gene matches: 9. This CDR3 region has 14 residues. In nucleotides, the CDR3 is TGTGCCAGCCGCTCACAGGGGGGCGTAGAGACCCAGTACTTC. It encodes CASRSQGGVETQYF.

The CDR3, as DNA: TGTGCCAGCAGCCCTAGCGGGGCCGGAGGTACAGATACGCAGTATTTT. The encoded protein is CASSPSGAGGTDTQYF. The chain carries TRBV3-1 (or the pseudogene TRBV3-2) and TRBJ2-3; 9 bases fit TRBD2. Per germline, CDR1 LGHDT and CDR2 YNNKEL (reference sequence). The CDR3 runs to 16 residues. The junction had 8 bases not matched to a gene; V was cut back by 4 bases and J by 3 bases.

This clone was seen just once. The chain recombines TRBV27 with TRBJ1-4; D is undetermined. V was cut by 6 bases and J by 4 bases, with 12 bases left in between. The germline V gene has CDR1 MNHEY and CDR2 SMNVEV (reference sequence). This CDR3 comprises 14 residues. The chain's CDR3 is CASRAAGVNEKLFF. As DNA, the CDR3 is TGTGCCAGCAGGGCCGCCGGAGTTAATGAAAAACTGTTTTTT.

The J gene is TRBJ2-2, the V gene TRBV30; no definite D call. The germline V gene encodes CDR1 GTSNPN and CDR2 SVGIG (reference sequence). The CDR3 loop spans 13 amino acids. Trimming took off 0 bases at V and 1 base at J, with 3 bases between the two ends. CDR3 nucleotide sequence: TGTGCCTGGAGTGTACTGAACACCGGGGAGCTGTTTTTT. It translates to CAWSVLNTGELFF.

The gene calls are TRBV7-2 and TRBJ1-2; no firm D call. This CDR3 comprises 12 residues. Trimming stripped 3 bases from V and 10 bases from J, with 12 bases between. Per germline, CDR1 SGHTA and CDR2 FQGNSA. The CDR3 sequence: CASSFQSGVYTF. The CDR3 bases are TGTGCCAGCAGCTTTCAGTCGGGAGTCTACACCTTC. The variable domain in full, with the rest retrieved from reference TRBV7-2 and TRBJ1-2, is GAGVSQSPSNKVTEKGKDVELRCDPISGHTALYWYRQSLGQGLEFLIYFQGNSAPDKSGLPSDRFSAERTGGSVSTLTIQRTQQEDSAVYLCASSFQSGVYTFGSGTRLTVV.

The V call is TRBV6-5, the J call TRBJ1-3, with a tentative D call TRBD1 (5 bases). Germline V gives CDR1 MNHEY, CDR2 SVGAGI. V dropped 8 bases and J dropped 2 bases, with 16 bases sitting between them. This CDR3 spans 15 amino acids. The CDR3 region has the DNA TGTGCCAGCTCAAGTGAGTGGGGACCTGGAAACACCATATATTTT. Residues: CASSSEWGPGNTIYF.

The chain joins TRBV28 to TRBJ1-1; D unresolved. The germline V gene has CDR1 MDHEN and CDR2 SYDVKM. With 11 bases removed from V and 0 bases from J, the gap between germline ends came to 13 bases. The CDR3 contains 13 residues. CDR3 nucleotide sequence: TGTGCCGCTCAACCCGGTTTGAACACTGAAGCTTTCTTT. As protein: CAAQPGLNTEAFF.

This chain joins TRBV10-3 and TRBJ1-2; 12 bases match TRBD1. Germline V gene lookup returns CDR1 ENHRY and CDR2 SYGVKD. The CDR3 spans 18 residues. J lost 1 base, V lost 8 bases, and 14 bases had no gene match. This CDR3 reads CAIYGTGQGATYNYGYTF. The DNA for the CDR3 is TGTGCCATCTACGGAACGGGACAGGGGGCCACTTATAACTATGGCTACACCTTC.

The rearrangement uses TRBV2 and TRBJ2-5; 8 nucleotides align to TRBD1. The CDR3 covers 14 residues. Trimming cost V 8 bases and J 6 bases; bases outside gene matches: 11. In germline, CDR1 is SNHLY, CDR2 FYNNEI. The CDR3: CASDREQGEKTQYF. The CDR3 DNA reads TGTGCCAGCGACCGGGAACAGGGGGAAAAGACCCAGTACTTC.

V usage is TRBV6-2 or TRBV6-3 and J usage is TRBJ2-1; 13 nucleotides match TRBD2. This CDR3 comprises 16 residues. Germline V CDR1 and CDR2: MNHEY, SVGEGT. Trimming removed 2 bases from V and 6 bases from J; junction bases left unmatched: 4. The CDR3 DNA reads TGTGCCAGCAGTTACGGCCGACTAGCGGGAGGCAATGAGCAGTTCTTC. Its translation: CASSYGRLAGGNEQFF.